The clone carrying this TCR beta chain was detected a few times. TCRdb keeps only in-frame clones here, not all; method: immunoSEQ multiplex PCR. The sample consists of roughly 510,000 clones, approximately 88% of them appearing once. As to treatment: around 19 received Ad26.COV2.S at low or high dose, single or two shots; roughly five received placebo; per-sample allocation not given. Collection of the samples took place on day 63 after the first injection of vaccine or placebo. The record originates from a study of Ad26.COV2.S vaccination and SARS-CoV-2 variants. As for the study in general: Intramuscular Ad26.COV2.S doses were given once or twice, 56 days apart.

The CDR3 has 16 amino acids. The germline CDR1 and CDR2 sequences are SGDLS and YYNGEE. Trimming removed 0 bases at V and 0 bases at J, with 13 bases between. The material was peripheral blood, obtained in a trial of Ad26.COV2.S vaccine versus placebo. This TCR derives from a person between 18 and 60 years old who received the Ad26.COV2.S COVID-19 vaccine or a placebo. The chain carries TRBV9 and TRBJ2-7; D perhaps matches TRBD2 (5 bases). CDR3 nucleotide sequence: TGTGCCAGCAGCGTAGAAGGTAAGGGAGCCTCCTACGAGCAGTACTTC. As protein: CASSVEGKGASYEQYF.